This T cell receptor beta chain was captured in a study of cytomegalovirus exposure and HLA in healthy donors. The PCR used 60 Vbeta and 13 Jbeta primers. Repertoires were generated with immunoSEQ multiplex PCR, while TCRdb's copy carries only in-frame clones and drops some. The data hold some 89,000 clones, with roughly 80% observed a single time. Overall study results and limits: A list of around 150 TCR beta chains associated with cytomegalovirus was given.

About this clone: Its antigen is unknown.

The CDR3 spans 13 residues. CDR1 and CDR2 (germline): SGHDT, YYEEEE. V lost 2 bases to trimming and J lost 2 bases; unmatched junction nucleotides: 1. This receptor was taken from a woman in her twenties or thirties in good health and CMV-seronegative. This chain uses TRBV5-6 with TRBJ2-7; 7 nucleotides agree with TRBD1. Sequenced: PBMCs. The CDR3 sequence is CASSFDRAYEQYF. The CDR3 DNA follows: TGTGCCAGCAGCTTCGACAGGGCCTACGAGCAGTACTTC.